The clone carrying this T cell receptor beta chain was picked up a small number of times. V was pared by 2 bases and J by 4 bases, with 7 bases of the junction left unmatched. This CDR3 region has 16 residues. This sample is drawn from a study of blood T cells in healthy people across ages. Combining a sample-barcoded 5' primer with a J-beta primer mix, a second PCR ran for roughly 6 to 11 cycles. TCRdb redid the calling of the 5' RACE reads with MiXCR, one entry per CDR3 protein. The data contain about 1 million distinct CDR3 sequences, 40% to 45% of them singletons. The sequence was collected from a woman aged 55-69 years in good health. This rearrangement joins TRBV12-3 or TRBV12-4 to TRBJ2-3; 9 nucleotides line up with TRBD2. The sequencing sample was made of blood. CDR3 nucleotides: TGTGCCAGCAGTTTACGAGCTAGCGGGACGGCAGATACGCAGTATTTT. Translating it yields CASSLRASGTADTQYF.